These T cell receptor beta chains were read from a single sample in a study of cytomegalovirus exposure and HLA in healthy donors. Sequencing was performed with immunoSEQ multiplex PCR; in TCRdb, only in-frame clones are kept and a portion is missing. The table lists 60,000 or so clones, with approximately 2% in the top ten. Sequenced: PBMCs. The receptor source for this set is a young woman in good health and CMV-seronegative. The CDR3 runs from the conserved cysteine through the conserved F or W. The D gene is left open where the match is weak.

D | J | V | DNA | CDR3
TRBD2 | TRBJ2-7 | TRBV13 | TGTGCCAGCAGAGGGACTAGCGGTTCCTACGAGCAGTACTTC | CASRGTSGSYEQYF
- | TRBJ2-5 | TRBV6-6 | TGTGCCACCGAACCCAGCCGCGGGGAGACCCAGCACTTC | CATEPSRGETQHF
- | TRBJ2-2 | TRBV6-5 | TGTGCCAGCAGCCGCGGCAGGGGATACGGGGAGCTGTTTTTT | CASSRGRGYGELFF
TRBD2 | TRBJ2-3 | TRBV6-4 | TGTGCCAGCAGTGCTAGCGGGGGGGGCACAGATACGCAGTATTTT | CASSASGGGTDTQYF
TRBD1 | TRBJ1-3 | TRBV7-9 | TGTGCCAGCAGCCCAAGACAGGGAGGATCCCTCTCTGGAAACACCATATATTTT | CASSPRQGGSLSGNTIYF
TRBD1 | TRBJ1-1 | TRBV4-1 | TGCGCCAGCAGCCAAGACACCAGACAGGGGTGGAACACTGAAGCTTTCTTT | CASSQDTRQGWNTEAFF
- | TRBJ2-2 | TRBV5-4 | TGTGCCACCCACAGGGAGACCACCGGGGAGCTGTTTTTT | CATHRETTGELFF
TRBD1 | TRBJ2-7 | TRBV19 | TGTGCCAGTAGCAACCCGGGACAGATCTACGAGCAGTACTTC | CASSNPGQIYEQYF
- | TRBJ1-2 | TRBV2 | TGTGCCAGCAGCGGGATACAGGGACGAGCCTATGGCTACACCTTC | CASSGIQGRAYGYTF
- | TRBJ1-2 | TRBV28 | TGTGCCAGCAGTTTGAAGGGGTTCTATGGCTACACCTTC | CASSLKGFYGYTF
TRBD2 | TRBJ2-7 | TRBV5-4 | TGTGCCAGCAGCGGGGGGACTAGCGCCTCCTACGAGCAGTACTTC | CASSGGTSASYEQYF
- | TRBJ2-7 | TRBV7-9 | TGTGCCAGCAGCTTGTCCAGGCTCTCCTACGAGCAGTACTTC | CASSLSRLSYEQYF
- | TRBJ2-5 | TRBV5-1 | TGCGCCAGCAGCTTAGGACAGCAAGAGACCCAGTACTTC | CASSLGQQETQYF
TRBD1 | TRBJ2-7 | TRBV5-4 | TGTGCCAGCAGCTCCCCGGACAGGGCGGACTACGAGCAGTACTTC | CASSSPDRADYEQYF
- | TRBJ1-1 | TRBV6-5 | TGTGCCAGCAGTTATGGTCCAGGGGACACTGAAGCTTTCTTT | CASSYGPGDTEAFF
TRBD1 | TRBJ1-6 | TRBV11-3 | TGTGCCAGCAGCCCAGGGACAGGGGGCGGTTATAATTCACCCCTCCACTTT | CASSPGTGGGYNSPLHF
- | TRBJ1-6 | TRBV6-1 | TGTGCCAGCAGTGAATATCAGCGTGGTAATTCACCCCTCCACTTT | CASSEYQRGNSPLHF
- | TRBJ2-5 | TRBV13 | TGTGCCAGCAGCTTAGCAGGGACTGGGGAGACCCAGTACTTC | CASSLAGTGETQYF
TRBD1 | TRBJ1-1 | TRBV28 | TGTGCCAGCAGGTCAGGGGGTACAGCAAACACTGAAGCTTTCTTT | CASRSGGTANTEAFF
- | TRBJ1-1 | TRBV7-9 | TGTGCCAGCAGCTTAGAGGTTGACATCCTGGGAGCTTTCTTT | CASSLEVDILGAFF
- | TRBJ2-2 | TRBV5-1 | TGCGCCAGCACCCTCATAGGGGGTAGAGCTGCCGGGGAGCTGTTTTTT | CASTLIGGRAAGELFF
- | TRBJ2-2 | TRBV9 | TGTGCCAGCAGCGTAGAGTGGTCGGGCACCGGGGAGCTGTTTTTT | CASSVEWSGTGELFF
TRBD1 | TRBJ1-2 | TRBV20-1 | TGCAGTGCTAGGGCAGGGGGCGGCTACACCTTC | CSARAGGGYTF
TRBD1 | TRBJ1-2 | TRBV15 | TGTGCCACCAGCAGACGAAGTTCAGGGGGCGCCTATGGCTACACCTTC | CATSRRSSGGAYGYTF